This T cell receptor beta chain appears in the sequencing data of a study of control samples from healthy donors and cancer patients. Clones were read by immunoSEQ multiplex PCR, and TCRdb kept only the in-frame ones, dropping some. The table has 200,000 or so clones, roughly 94% seen once. Sequencing was performed on blood. The sequence came from a middle-aged man in good health.

The CDR3 bases are TGTGCCAGCAACCAGGGGGGGTACAATGAGCAGTTCTTC. It yields the protein CASNQGGYNEQFF. The chain employs TRBV2 and TRBJ2-1; perhaps D is TRBD1 or TRBD2 (7 bases each). Germline loops: CDR1 SNHLY, CDR2 FYNNEI. This CDR3 spans 13 amino acids. Trimming took 7 bases from V and 4 from J, leaving 11 bases between them.